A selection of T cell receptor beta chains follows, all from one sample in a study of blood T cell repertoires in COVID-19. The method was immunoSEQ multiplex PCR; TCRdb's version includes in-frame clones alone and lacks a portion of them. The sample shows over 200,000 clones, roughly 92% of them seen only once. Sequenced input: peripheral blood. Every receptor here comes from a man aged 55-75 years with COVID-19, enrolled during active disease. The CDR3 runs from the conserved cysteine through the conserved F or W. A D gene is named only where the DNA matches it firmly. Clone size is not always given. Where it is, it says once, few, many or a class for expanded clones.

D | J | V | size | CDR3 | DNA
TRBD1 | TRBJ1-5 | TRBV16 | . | CASSHALGTANQPQHF | TGTGCCAGCAGCCACGCTCTAGGGACAGCTAATCAGCCCCAGCATTTT
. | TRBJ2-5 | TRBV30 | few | CAWSWGGETQYF | TGTGCCTGGAGTTGGGGAGGAGAGACCCAGTACTTC
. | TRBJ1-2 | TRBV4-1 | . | CASSQERSRGTGYTF | TGCGCCAGCAGCCAAGAACGCTCGAGGGGGACTGGCTACACCTTC
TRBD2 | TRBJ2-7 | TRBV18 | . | CASSAGTSGSYEQYF | TGTGCCAGCTCAGCTGGGACTAGCGGTTCCTACGAGCAGTACTTC
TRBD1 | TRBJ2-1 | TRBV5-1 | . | CASSAGQGSGEQFF | TGCGCCAGCAGCGCGGGACAGGGGAGCGGTGAGCAGTTCTTC
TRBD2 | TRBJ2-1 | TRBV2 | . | CASSVRDYRFF | TGTGCCAGCAGTGTCCGGGACTATCGGTTCTTC
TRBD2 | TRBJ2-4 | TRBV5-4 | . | CASSPGGDPKNIQYF | TGTGCCAGCAGCCCGGGGGGGGACCCCAAAAACATTCAGTACTTC
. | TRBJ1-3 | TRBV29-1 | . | CSVGGLSGNTIYF | TGCAGCGTTGGCGGGCTCTCTGGAAACACCATATATTTT
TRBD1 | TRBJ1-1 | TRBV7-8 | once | CASSLPSTGANTEAFF | TGTGCCAGCAGCTTACCATCGACAGGGGCGAACACTGAAGCTTTCTTT
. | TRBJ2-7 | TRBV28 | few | CASSPPGRANEQYF | TGTGCCAGCAGTCCCCCCGGCAGGGCCAACGAGCAGTACTTC
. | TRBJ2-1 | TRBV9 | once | CASSVATRAGWNEQFF | TGTGCCAGCAGCGTAGCTACCAGGGCGGGATGGAATGAGCAGTTCTTC
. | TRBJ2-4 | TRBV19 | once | CASSEGEGNIQYF | TGTGCCAGTAGTGAGGGGGAGGGAAACATTCAGTACTTC
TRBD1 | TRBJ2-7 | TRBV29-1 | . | CSARQGAYEQYF | TGCAGCGCACGACAGGGGGCGTACGAGCAGTACTTC
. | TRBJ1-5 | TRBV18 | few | CATTRTGLNQPQHF | TGTGCCACCACAAGGACGGGACTCAATCAGCCCCAGCATTTT
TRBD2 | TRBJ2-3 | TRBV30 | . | CAWNWREGRDTQYF | TGTGCCTGGAATTGGCGGGAGGGCCGGGATACGCAGTATTTT
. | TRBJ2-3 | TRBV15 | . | CATSSGQRTDTQYF | TGTGCCACCAGCAGCGGACAGCGCACAGATACGCAGTATTTT
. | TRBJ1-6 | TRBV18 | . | CASSPMEGTHSPLHF | TGTGCCAGCTCACCAATGGAGGGTACCCATTCACCCCTCCACTTT
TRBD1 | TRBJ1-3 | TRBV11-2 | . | CASSPISTGSGNTIYF | TGTGCCAGCAGTCCAATTTCGACAGGGTCTGGAAACACCATATATTTT
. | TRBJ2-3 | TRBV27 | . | CATTKDTQYF | TGTGCCACCACAAAAGATACGCAGTATTTT
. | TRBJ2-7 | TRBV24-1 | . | CATPLFAKSDEQYF | TGTGCCACTCCTCTATTTGCAAAGAGCGACGAGCAGTACTTC
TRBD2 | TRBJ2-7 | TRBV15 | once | CATSRNPASGVSGEQYF | TGTGCCACCAGCAGAAACCCCGCTAGCGGGGTCTCGGGGGAGCAGTACTTC
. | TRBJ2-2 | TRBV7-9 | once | CASSWNGVFTGELFF | TGTGCCAGCAGCTGGAACGGGGTCTTCACCGGGGAGCTGTTTTTT
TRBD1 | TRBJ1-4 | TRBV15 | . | CATSPNPGGGSEKLFF | TGTGCCACCAGCCCAAACCCAGGGGGCGGGAGTGAAAAACTGTTTTTT
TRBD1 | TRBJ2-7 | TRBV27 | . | CASSKFNRGNSYEQYF | TGTGCCAGCAGTAAATTCAACAGGGGTAACTCCTACGAGCAGTACTTC
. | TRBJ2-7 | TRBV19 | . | CASSIMVLSGGYEQYF | TGTGCCAGTAGTATAATGGTCCTCTCCGGCGGCTACGAGCAGTACTTC
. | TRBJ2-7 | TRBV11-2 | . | CASSLDLGPSYEQYF | TGTGCCAGCAGCTTAGATCTGGGGCCATCCTACGAGCAGTACTTC
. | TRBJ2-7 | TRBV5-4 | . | CASSSITGLSYEQYF | TGTGCCAGCAGCTCAATTACAGGGTTATCCTACGAGCAGTACTTC
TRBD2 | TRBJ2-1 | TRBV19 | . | CASSTPGGYNNEQFF | TGTGCCAGTAGTACCCCCGGGGGGTACAACAATGAGCAGTTCTTC
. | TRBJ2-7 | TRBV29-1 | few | CSVELPGTYEQYF | TGCAGCGTTGAATTGCCAGGGACTTACGAGCAGTACTTC
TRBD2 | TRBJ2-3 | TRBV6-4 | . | CASRDSGGRTDTQYF | TGTGCCAGCAGGGATAGCGGGGGGCGCACAGATACGCAGTATTTT
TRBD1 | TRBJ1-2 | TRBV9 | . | CASSVGGQNYGYTF | TGTGCCAGCAGCGTAGGGGGACAGAACTATGGCTACACCTTC
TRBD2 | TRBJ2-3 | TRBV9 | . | CASSPVGRGGDFTDTQYF | TGTGCCAGCAGCCCTGTAGGGCGGGGGGGTGACTTCACAGATACGCAGTATTTT